The source of this TCR beta chain is a study of blood T cell repertoires in COVID-19. In assigning cohorts, the study relied on participant-reported clinical history. The CDR3 runs to 15 residues. The V gene end was trimmed by 9 bases and the J gene end by 2 bases; junction bases not matched to a gene: 9. CDR1 is LNHNV, CDR2 YYDKDF, per germline (reference sequence). Assay used: immunoSEQ multiplex PCR; TCRdb lists only in-frame clones, some missing. The sample records 200,000 or so clones, about four fifths being singletons. The TCR originated in a woman between 45 and 65 years old who had been exposed to COVID-19. The rearrangement joins TRBV15 to TRBJ1-2; 10 bases line up with TRBD1. Sequencing was carried out using PBMCs or T cells enriched from blood (not recorded which). The CDR3 nucleotides read TGTGCCACACGGGCCGGACAGGGGGGAAACTATGGCTACACCTTC. Amino acid sequence: CATRAGQGGNYGYTF.